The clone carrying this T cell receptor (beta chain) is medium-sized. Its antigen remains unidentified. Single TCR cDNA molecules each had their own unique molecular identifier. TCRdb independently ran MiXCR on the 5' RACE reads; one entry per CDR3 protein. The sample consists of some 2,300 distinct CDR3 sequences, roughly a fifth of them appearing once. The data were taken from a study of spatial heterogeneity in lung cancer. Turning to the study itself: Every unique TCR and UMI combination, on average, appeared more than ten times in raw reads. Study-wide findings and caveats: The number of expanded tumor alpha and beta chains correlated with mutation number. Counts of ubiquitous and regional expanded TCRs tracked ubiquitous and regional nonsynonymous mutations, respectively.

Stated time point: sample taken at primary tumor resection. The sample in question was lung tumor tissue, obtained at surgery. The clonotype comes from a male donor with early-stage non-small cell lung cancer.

The CDR3 DNA reads as TGTGCCAGCAGTTTAGGGGGCGGCAATCAGCCCCAGCATTTT. Its translation: CASSLGGGNQPQHF. The chain is built from TRBV12-3 or TRBV12-4 and TRBJ1-5; possible D gene TRBD1, 5 bases. The CDR3 spans 14 residues. Trimming cost V 1 base and J 2 bases, with 6 bases left between them.